This T cell receptor beta chain came from a study of a mutant IDH1 vaccine in newly diagnosed glioma. Study summary: First vaccine doses came 4-6 weeks after radiotherapy alone, or with temozolomide cycles. Averaging roughly 40 years of age, treated patients were approximately 60% male and around 40% female. Overall study results and limits: Of all patients, around 94% showed vaccine-induced immune responses.

V dropped 1 base and J dropped 9; count of bases not matched to a gene: 8. The V gene's germline CDR1 is LGHNA and CDR2 YNFKEQ. This CDR3 has 17 residues. Time point described: week 23, last vaccination. Vaccination comprised doses that each held 300 ug of mutant IDH1 20-mer peptide, plus topical imiquimod. Those who donated had recent WHO grade 3 or 4 IDH1-mutant, ATRX-lost astrocytomas. Produced via immunoSEQ multiplex PCR; TCRdb's table is partial and in-frame only. The repertoire holds approximately 44,000 clones, with approximately 89% as singletons. On this clone itself: Its cognate antigen is unknown.

This sequence joins TRBV4-2 and TRBJ2-3; 15 bases line up with TRBD2. Specimen: PBMCs, collected from a glioma patient whose treatment included an IDH1 peptide vaccine. The origin of this receptor is a man aged 45-60 years with glioma. DNA of the CDR3: TGTGCCAGCAGCCAAGGGAGGACTAGCGGGGGGGTTTCCACGCAGTATTTT. It codes for CASSQGRTSGGVSTQYF.